This T cell receptor beta chain was recorded in a study of technical replicates of blood from a handful of donors. The V segment lost 4 bases and the J segment 4 bases; nucleotides outside the gene matches: 4. The CDR3 length is 15 residues. Some clones are missing from TCRdb's copy, which holds only in-frame ones; the method was immunoSEQ multiplex PCR. The sample lists about 67,000 clones; nearly 98% were seen once. The TCR sequence derives from a human donor in good health. The sample comprised T cells isolated from PBMCs. The V gene is TRBV23-1, the J gene TRBJ2-7, with 13 bases matching TRBD2. TRBV23-1 is identified as an open reading frame with a role that is uncertain. The CDR3 nucleotides read TGCGCCAGCAGTCCGGGACTAGCGGGGCCATACGAGCAGTACTTC. As protein: CASSPGLAGPYEQYF.